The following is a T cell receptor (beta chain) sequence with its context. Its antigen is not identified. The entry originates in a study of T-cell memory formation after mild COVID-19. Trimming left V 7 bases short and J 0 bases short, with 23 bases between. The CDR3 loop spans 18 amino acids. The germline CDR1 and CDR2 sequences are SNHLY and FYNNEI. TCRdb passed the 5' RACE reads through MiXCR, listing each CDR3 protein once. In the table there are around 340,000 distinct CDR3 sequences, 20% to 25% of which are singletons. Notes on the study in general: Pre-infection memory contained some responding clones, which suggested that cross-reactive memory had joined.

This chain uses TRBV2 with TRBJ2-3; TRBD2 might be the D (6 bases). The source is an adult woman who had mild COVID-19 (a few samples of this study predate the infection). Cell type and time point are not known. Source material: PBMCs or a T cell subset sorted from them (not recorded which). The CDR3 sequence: CASTRRASATRSTDTQYF. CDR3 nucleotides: TGTGCCAGCACTCGGCGAGCTAGCGCAACTAGGAGCACAGATACGCAGTATTTT.